The 29 T cell receptor beta chains presented below share a single source sample, sequenced in a study of shared clonotypes between healthy human individuals. Profiled with immunoSEQ multiplex PCR; TCRdb holds only in-frame clones, not every one. The sample has about 2 million clones; roughly 95% are singletons. The sequenced material came from naive CD4+ T cells sorted from blood. The subset here: CD45RA+ positively selected. The receptor source for this set is a man aged 18-30 years in good health.

The chain joins TRBV14 to TRBJ2-4; D uncertain. There are 13 residues in the CDR3. The ends were cut back, 3 bases at V and 9 bases at J, with 12 bases in the middle. Germline CDR1 is SGHDN and CDR2 is FVKESK. The CDR3 bases are TGTGCCAGCAGCCAGCCGGGCGGAGCCATTCAGTACTTC. Its translation is CASSQPGGAIQYF.

This clone was counted a single time. This chain links TRBV5-8 with TRBJ1-6; the D gene is possibly TRBD1 (6 bases). This CDR3 has 15 residues. Germline CDR1 SGHTS, CDR2 YDEGEE. Trimming removed 2 bases at V and 5 bases at J, with 11 bases between. DNA of the CDR3: TGTGCCAGCAGCTTCGAAGGGGACAATAATTCACCCCTCCACTTT. It translates to CASSFEGDNNSPLHF.

The V gene is TRBV6-5, the J gene TRBJ2-7, with 8 nucleotides matching TRBD1. The CDR3 extends over 15 amino acids. CDR1 is MNHEY, CDR2 SVGAGI, per germline. V was pared by 5 bases and J by 5 bases, with 11 bases of the junction left unmatched. In nucleotides, the CDR3 is TGTGCCAGCAGTATAGGGGACAGGTACTTCCACGAGCAGTACTTC. It is translated as CASSIGDRYFHEQYF.

With respect to this clone: The sample contains more than one DNA sequence encoding this CDR3. The V and J genes are TRBV5-1 and TRBJ1-3; maybe TRBD1 (5 bases). Trimming removed 1 base at V and 1 base at J, with 6 bases between. Germline values: CDR1 SGHRS, CDR2 YFSETQ. The CDR3 spans 14 residues. The CDR3: CASSLPGSGNTIYF. As DNA, the CDR3 is TGCGCCAGCAGCTTGCCAGGGTCTGGAAACACCATATATTTT.

This clone was seen just once. The chain joins TRBV2 to TRBJ2-2; D unclear. Trimming shortened V by 6 bases and J by 3 bases, and 14 bases separated the two germline ends. CDR3 length: 15 residues. Germline V gene sequence: CDR1 SNHLY, CDR2 FYNNEI. This CDR3 is CASRPTTRDTGELFF. As DNA, the CDR3 is TGTGCCAGCAGACCAACCACAAGGGACACCGGGGAGCTGTTTTTT.

The sample holds one count of this clone. The chain links TRBV6-5 to TRBJ1-2; D might be TRBD1 (6 bases). Germline values: CDR1 MNHEY, CDR2 SVGAGI. V lost 6 bases and J lost 3, with 17 bases in between. The CDR3 extends over 15 amino acids. The CDR3 DNA is TGTGCCAGCAGCCGCAATAGGGACATTCACTATGGCTACACCTTC. It yields the protein CASSRNRDIHYGYTF.

This clone has just one count. V and J are TRBV6-1 and TRBJ2-3; 7 positions agree with TRBD2. Per germline, CDR1 MNHNS and CDR2 SASEGT. V lost 6 bases and J lost 7; bases outside the gene matches: 10. This CDR3 comprises 14 residues. The CDR3 sequence is CASRVGRTVNTQYF. CDR3 DNA sequence: TGTGCCAGCAGGGTCGGGAGGACGGTGAATACGCAGTATTTT.

DNA of the CDR3: TGCAGCGCTTCAGGACTAGCGGGTCGCACAGATACGCAGTATTTT. It specifies CSASGLAGRTDTQYF. The rearrangement joins TRBV29-1 to TRBJ2-3, with TRBD2 matching over 11 bases. The CDR3 is 15 amino acids. The V gene end was trimmed by 7 bases and the J gene end by 1 base; junction bases not matched to a gene: 7. The V gene's germline CDR1 is SQVTM and CDR2 ANQGSEA.

Comments on this clone: This may arise from a read error, as a much more abundant clone is one base away. The chain combines TRBV5-8 with TRBJ2-7; no reliable D call. The CDR3 runs 14 residues. V was pared by 0 bases and J by 2 bases, with 9 bases between. CDR1 SGHTS and CDR2 YDEGEE come from the germline V gene. The DNA for the CDR3 is TGTGCCAGCAGCTTGGGGCAGGCCCCCTACGAGCAGTACTTC. It specifies CASSLGQAPYEQYF.

The V and J genes are TRBV19 and TRBJ1-1, with D uncertain. V lost 6 bases to trimming and J lost 1 base, with 3 bases between them. This CDR3 is built from 11 residues. Germline CDR1 LNHDA, CDR2 SQIVND (reference sequence). The CDR3 is CASRANTEAFF. CDR3 coding DNA: TGTGCCAGTAGGGCGAACACTGAAGCTTTCTTT.

The V gene is TRBV6-1, the J gene TRBJ1-6; maybe TRBD1 (6 bases). The germline gives CDR1 MNHNS, CDR2 SASEGT. Trimming shortened V by 9 bases and J by 3 bases, and 12 bases separated the two germline ends. This CDR3 is built from 14 residues. The CDR3 region has the DNA TGTGCCAGTGCCGGGACAATCTATAATTCACCCCTCCACTTT. Translation gives CASAGTIYNSPLHF.

This rearrangement joins TRBV6-5 to TRBJ1-2; possible D gene TRBD1, 5 bases. This CDR3 has 14 amino acids. Trimming pared 5 bases from V and 8 bases from J, leaving 18 bases between. Looked up from germline, CDR1 is MNHEY and CDR2 is SVGAGI. The CDR3 DNA sequence: TGTGCCAGCAGTAACCGGGGATCGGGGGACGGCTACACCTTC. Protein product: CASSNRGSGDGYTF.

The chain has TRBV9 and TRBJ1-6, with a weak D call TRBD1 (5 bases). The germline V and J ends were trimmed by 2 bases and 7 bases, with 16 bases remaining between them. Germline CDR1 SGDLS, CDR2 YYNGEE. This CDR3 region has 16 residues. CDR3 DNA: TGTGCCAGCAGCGTTTCCTCAGGGAGCGGCAATTCACCCCTCCACTTT. Protein sequence: CASSVSSGSGNSPLHF.

J is TRBJ2-7 and V is TRBV9, with unresolved D. The germline V gene has CDR1 SGDLS and CDR2 YYNGEE. The length of the CDR3 is 16 residues. Trimming took off 4 bases at V and 1 base at J, with 18 bases between the two ends. The CDR3 region has the DNA TGTGCCAGCAGCCCTCACGACGCTTCTTTGTCCTACGAGCAGTACTTC. This codes for CASSPHDASLSYEQYF. The full variable domain, completed using reference TRBV9 and TRBJ2-7, is DSGVTQTPKHLITATGQRVTLRCSPRSGDLSVYWYQQSLDQGLQFLIQYYNGEERAKGNILERFSAQQFPDLHSELNLSSLELGDSALYFCASSPHDASLSYEQYFGPGTRLTVT.

V gene TRBV7-2 combines with J gene TRBJ2-3; TRBD2 matches 15 bases. Per the germline V gene, CDR1 is SGHTA and CDR2 is FQGNSA. This CDR3 has 19 residues. Trimming removed 1 base from V and 0 bases from J; junction bases left unmatched: 5. As DNA, the CDR3 is TGTGCCAGCAGCTTAGGCAGGACTAGCGGGGGGGCTAGCACAGATACGCAGTATTTT. This sequence encodes CASSLGRTSGGASTDTQYF.

The chain uses TRBV18 and TRBJ2-7; the D is unclear. This CDR3 spans 14 amino acids. Trimming shortened V by 3 bases and J by 3 bases, and 12 bases separated the two germline ends. Germline CDR1 reads KGHSH; CDR2 reads LQKENI. CDR3 DNA: TGTGCCAGCTCACCGGCTACAGCGATCTACGAGCAGTACTTC. Residues: CASSPATAIYEQYF.

In regard to this clone: Relative to the germline gene, one junction end is altered; a read error may explain this. The J gene is TRBJ1-6, the V gene TRBV30; D is undetermined. This CDR3 is 13 amino acids long. The germline V gene encodes CDR1 GTSNPN and CDR2 SVGIG (reference sequence). CDR3 sequence (DNA): TGTGCCTCGCGTGATCGATATAACTCACCCCTCCACTTT. This translates into CASRDRYNSPLHF.

The rearrangement joins TRBV12-5 to TRBJ1-5; no reliable D call. V lost 5 bases and J 5 bases, leaving 4 bases between the germline ends. This CDR3 region has 11 residues. Germline CDR1 and CDR2: LGHNT and FRNRAP. The DNA of the CDR3 is TGTGCTAGTGGTCAATATCAGCCCCAGCATTTT. Its translation: CASGQYQPQHF.

Comment on this clone: The identical CDR3 is also encoded by other nucleotide sequences in the sample. The chain uses TRBV4-1 and TRBJ2-5, with D uncertain. CDR1 MGHRA and CDR2 YSYEKL come from the germline V gene. The length of the CDR3 is 13 residues. V was trimmed by 0 bases and J by 4 bases, leaving 6 bases between them. This CDR3 is CASSQDEGETQYF. CDR3 sequence (DNA): TGCGCCAGCAGCCAAGATGAAGGAGAGACCCAGTACTTC.

This clone came up a few times. For the CDR3, the DNA is TGTGCCAGCAGCTCCTGGACAGGGTTAGAGACCCAGTACTTC. As protein: CASSSWTGLETQYF. This chain uses TRBV13 with TRBJ2-5; 8 bases fit TRBD1. The germline CDR1 and CDR2 sequences are PRHDT and FYEKMQ (reference sequence). The V and J ends lost 4 bases and 4 bases, in that order; junction bases with no gene match: 5. This CDR3 contains 14 residues. The variable domain in full, completed from reference TRBV13 and TRBJ2-5, reads AAGVIQSPRHLIKEKRETATLKCYPIPRHDTVYWYQQGPGQDPQFLISFYEKMQSDKGSIPDRFSAQQFSDYHSELNMSSLELGDSALYFCASSSWTGLETQYFGPGTRLLVL.

The gene calls are TRBV28 and TRBJ2-7; D gene unclear. The CDR3 consists of 13 residues. From germline, CDR1 is MDHEN and CDR2 SYDVKM. Trimming shortened V by 6 bases and J by 3 bases, and 12 bases separated the two germline ends. CDR3 bases: TGTGCCAGCAGAGGTTCGGCGCGCTACGAGCAGTACTTC. Its protein is CASRGSARYEQYF. Variable domain in full (rest from reference TRBV28 and TRBJ2-7): DVKVTQSSRYLVKRTGEKVFLECVQDMDHENMFWYRQDPGLGLRLIYFSYDVKMKEKGDIPEGYSVSREKKERFSLILESASTNQTSMYLCASRGSARYEQYFGPGTRLTVT.

The CDR3 loop is CASSLARGKAPALVTF. For the CDR3, the DNA is TGTGCCAGCAGCTTGGCTCGGGGAAAAGCTCCCGCACTTGTCACCTTC. The J gene is TRBJ1-2, the V gene TRBV5-4; no clear D. CDR1 is SGHNT and CDR2 is YYREEE in the germline V gene (reference sequence). Trimming took off 0 bases at V and 13 bases at J, with 25 bases between the two ends. The CDR3 covers 16 residues.

This chain connects TRBV12-5 to TRBJ1-6, with D unclear. The V and J ends lost 6 bases and 7 bases respectively, with 16 bases between them. Germline V gene lookup returns CDR1 LGHNT and CDR2 FRNRAP. The CDR3 runs 15 residues. CDR3 residues: CASGVTASLNSPLHF. CDR3 sequence (DNA): TGTGCTAGTGGGGTAACAGCCTCATTGAATTCACCCCTCCACTTT.

The CDR3 DNA is TGTGCCAGCTCACCCCAAGGACAGGGGAACTATGGCTACACCTTC. Protein product: CASSPQGQGNYGYTF. V is TRBV18 and J is TRBJ1-2; TRBD1 agrees at 9 bases. Germline loops: CDR1 KGHSH, CDR2 LQKENI. This CDR3 has 15 amino acids. J lost 2 bases, V lost 3 bases, and 4 bases had no gene match.

V is TRBV2 and J is TRBJ1-3; D not resolved. CDR1 and CDR2 from the germline V gene are SNHLY and FYNNEI. V lost 4 bases to trimming and J lost 4 bases, with 5 bases between them. CDR3 size: 12 residues. CDR3 sequence: CASSGLGNTIYF. The CDR3 DNA is TGTGCCAGCAGTGGGTTGGGAAACACCATATATTTT.

Notes on this clone: Other DNA variants within this sample encode the same CDR3. V is TRBV6-5 and J is TRBJ1-1; the D is unclear. V was trimmed by 6 bases and J by 5 bases, leaving 7 bases between them. Germline V gene sequence: CDR1 MNHEY, CDR2 SVGAGI. The CDR3 totals 11 residues. For the CDR3, the DNA is TGTGCCAGCAGCCTCGGGACTGAAGCTTTCTTT. This codes for CASSLGTEAFF.

The chain joins TRBV6-1 to TRBJ2-5, with 8 bases aligning to TRBD1. V gave up 2 bases and J gave up 3 bases; unmatched junction bases: 11. There are 17 residues in the CDR3. Per germline, CDR1 MNHNS and CDR2 SASEGT. This CDR3 is CASSEWPPGTGKETQYF. Written as DNA, the CDR3 is TGTGCCAGCAGTGAATGGCCCCCCGGGACAGGCAAAGAGACCCAGTACTTC.

The chain recombines TRBV18 with TRBJ1-3; a possible D gene is TRBD1 (6 bases). This CDR3 spans 18 amino acids. The ends were cut back, 0 bases at V and 0 bases at J, with 15 bases in the middle. In germline, CDR1 is KGHSH, CDR2 LQKENI. The CDR3 nucleotides are TGTGCCAGCTCACCACCGCTGGCAGGGGCCTACTCTGGAAACACCATATATTTT. Encoded protein: CASSPPLAGAYSGNTIYF.

About this clone: Other DNA variants within this sample encode the same CDR3. This chain connects TRBV5-1 to TRBJ2-7, with D hard to call. V lost 0 bases and J lost 3, with 7 bases in between. The CDR3 has 13 residues. Germline V gene sequence: CDR1 SGHRS, CDR2 YFSETQ. The CDR3 DNA follows: TGCGCCAGCAGCTTGGAGGGCTACTACGAGCAGTACTTC. It codes for CASSLEGYYEQYF.